These 8 T cell receptor beta chains were sequenced from one sample in a study of neurological immune-mediated disorders. Documented time point: longitudinal time-point 2. TCRdb processed the 5' RACE reads anew with MiXCR; each CDR3 protein has one entry. The repertoire consists of fewer than 70,000 distinct CDR3 sequences, with about 10% occurring once and the leading ten covering under 15%. The sequenced material came from PBMCs. Source of these receptors: a man younger than 45 in good health.

This clonotype has ten or more counts. The CDR3 loop is CATSDYAGSGNNEQFF. CDR3 DNA sequence: TGTGCCACCAGTGATTATGCGGGCAGCGGAAACAATGAGCAGTTCTTC. The gene calls are TRBV24-1 and TRBJ2-1; a possible D gene is TRBD2 (5 bases). The CDR3 runs to 16 residues. Germline V CDR1 and CDR2: KGHDR, SFDVKD. V was pared by 2 bases and J by 5 bases, with 15 bases between.

This clonotype has a count of ten or more. The chain carries TRBV2 and TRBJ2-5, with a tentative D call TRBD2 (6 bases). This CDR3 region has 14 residues. Trimming took 2 bases from V and 5 from J, leaving 12 bases between them. Germline V CDR1 and CDR2: SNHLY, FYNNEI. CDR3 in DNA: TGTGCCAGCAGTGAAAGGGCGGGACTCGAGACCCAGTACTTC. It encodes CASSERAGLETQYF.

This clonotype is categorized as medium-sized. The rearrangement uses TRBV20-1 and TRBJ2-7, with 11 bases fitting TRBD2. The CDR3 runs to 17 residues. The junction had 17 bases not matched to a gene; V was cut back by 3 bases and J by 7 bases. Germline CDR1 reads DFQATT; CDR2 reads SNEGSKA (reference sequence). The CDR3 region is CSASGSSGGIEMWEQYF. In DNA, the CDR3 is TGCAGTGCTAGCGGATCTAGCGGGGGGATCGAGATGTGGGAGCAGTACTTC.

This clonotype was seen repeatedly, ten times or more. J is TRBJ2-7 and V is TRBV7-9, with D possibly matching TRBD2 (6 bases). V lost 4 bases and J 5 bases, leaving 12 bases between the germline ends. The CDR3 covers 13 residues. Germline V gene data show CDR1 as SEHNR and CDR2 as FQNEAQ (reference sequence). As DNA, the CDR3 is TGTGCCAGCAGCTGGGAGGACGGGGACGAGCAGTACTTC. Translating gives CASSWEDGDEQYF.

Ten or more counts support this clonotype. V is TRBV29-1 and J is TRBJ2-7, with a possible D match to TRBD2 (6 bases). V lost 3 bases, J lost 2 bases, and 17 bases lay in between. The CDR3 is 15 residues long. Germline CDR1 reads SQVTM; CDR2 reads ANQGSEA. This CDR3 is CSVDAPDGRTYEQYF. The CDR3 DNA sequence: TGCAGCGTTGATGCCCCGGATGGGAGGACCTACGAGCAGTACTTC.

This clonotype was counted ten times or more. The chain couples TRBV14 to TRBJ2-7; the match to TRBD1 covers 7 bases. Looked up from germline, CDR1 is SGHDN and CDR2 is FVKESK. This CDR3 region has 14 residues. Trimming took 1 base from V and 5 from J; bases not matched to a gene: 5. In nucleotides, the CDR3 is TGTGCCAGCAGCCAAGTCTACAGGGGACACGAGCAGTACTTC. The encoded protein is CASSQVYRGHEQYF.

This clonotype occurred many times. The V gene is TRBV9, the J gene TRBJ1-6, with D tentatively TRBD1 (6 bases). The germline V gene encodes CDR1 SGDLS and CDR2 YYNGEE. CDR3 length equals 15 residues. The V and J ends lost 4 bases and 5 bases respectively, with 13 bases between them. In DNA, the CDR3 is TGTGCCAGCAGCCCCCGAGGGGGTCATAATTCACCCCTCCACTTT. It yields the protein CASSPRGGHNSPLHF. Full variable domain (rest looked up from reference TRBV9 and TRBJ1-6): DSGVTQTPKHLITATGQRVTLRCSPRSGDLSVYWYQQSLDQGLQFLIQYYNGEERAKGNILERFSAQQFPDLHSELNLSSLELGDSALYFCASSPRGGHNSPLHFGNGTRLTVT.

This clonotype was picked up a small number of times. The rearrangement joins TRBV6-1 to TRBJ2-3; no definite D call. Germline CDR1 and CDR2: MNHNS and SASEGT. CDR3 size: 14 residues. Trimming removed 7 bases from V and 1 base from J, with 12 bases in between. DNA for the CDR3: TGTGCCAGCATCTACGGTTGGGGCACAGATACGCAGTATTTT. This encodes CASIYGWGTDTQYF.